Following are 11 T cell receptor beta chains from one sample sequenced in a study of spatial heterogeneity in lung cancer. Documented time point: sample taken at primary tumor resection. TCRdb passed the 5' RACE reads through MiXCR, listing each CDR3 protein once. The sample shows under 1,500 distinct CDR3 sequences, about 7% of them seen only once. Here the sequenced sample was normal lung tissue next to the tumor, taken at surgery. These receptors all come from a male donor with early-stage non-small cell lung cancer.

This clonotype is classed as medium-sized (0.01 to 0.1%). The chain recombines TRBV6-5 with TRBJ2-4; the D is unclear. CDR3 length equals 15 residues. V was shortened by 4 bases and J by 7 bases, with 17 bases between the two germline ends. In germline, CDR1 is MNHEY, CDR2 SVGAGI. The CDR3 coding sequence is TGTGCCAGCAGTTCCTCCTTTTCGGAAGGGAACATTCAGTACTTC. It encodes CASSSSFSEGNIQYF.

CDR3 in amino acids: CASSPLTTGAQETQYF. DNA for the CDR3: TGTGCCAGCAGTCCACTCACAACAGGGGCCCAAGAGACCCAGTACTTC. This chain connects TRBV2 to TRBJ2-5; 7 bases map to TRBD1. Germline lookup yields CDR1 SNHLY and CDR2 FYNNEI. The V segment lost 5 bases and the J segment 1 base; nucleotides outside the gene matches: 10. The CDR3 is made up of 16 amino acids.

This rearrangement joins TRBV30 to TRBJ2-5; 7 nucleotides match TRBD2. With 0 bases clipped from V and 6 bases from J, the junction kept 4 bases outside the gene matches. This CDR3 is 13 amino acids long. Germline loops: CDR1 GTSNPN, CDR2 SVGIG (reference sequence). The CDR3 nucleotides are TGTGCCTGGAGTGTACGGGGGGTTCAGACCCAGTACTTC. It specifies CAWSVRGVQTQYF.

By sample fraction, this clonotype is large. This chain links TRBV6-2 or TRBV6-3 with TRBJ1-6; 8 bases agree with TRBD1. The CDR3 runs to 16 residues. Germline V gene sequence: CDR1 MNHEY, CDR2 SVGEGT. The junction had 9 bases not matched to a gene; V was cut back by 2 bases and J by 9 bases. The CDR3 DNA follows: TGTGCCAGCAGTTACCCACCCCAGGGGGCGAGTTCACCCCTCCACTTT. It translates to CASSYPPQGASSPLHF.

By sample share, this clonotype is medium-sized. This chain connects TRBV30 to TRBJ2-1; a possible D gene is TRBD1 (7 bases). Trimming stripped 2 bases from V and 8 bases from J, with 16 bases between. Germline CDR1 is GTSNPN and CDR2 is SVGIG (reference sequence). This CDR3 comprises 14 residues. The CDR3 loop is CAWSFGRGADEQFF. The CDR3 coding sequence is TGTGCCTGGAGTTTCGGCAGGGGGGCGGATGAGCAGTTCTTC.

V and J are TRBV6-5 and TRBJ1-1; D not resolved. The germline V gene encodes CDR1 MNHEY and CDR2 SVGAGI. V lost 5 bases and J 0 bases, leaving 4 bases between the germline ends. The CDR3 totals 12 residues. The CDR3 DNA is TGTGCCAGCAGTACACTGAACACTGAAGCTTTCTTT. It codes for CASSTLNTEAFF.

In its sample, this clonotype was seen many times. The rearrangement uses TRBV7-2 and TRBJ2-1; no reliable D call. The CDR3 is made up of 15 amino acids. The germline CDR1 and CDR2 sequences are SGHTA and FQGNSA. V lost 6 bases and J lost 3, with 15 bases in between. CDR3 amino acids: CASRSPLNGYNEQFF. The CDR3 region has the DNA TGTGCCAGCAGGTCTCCCCTGAATGGCTACAATGAGCAGTTCTTC.

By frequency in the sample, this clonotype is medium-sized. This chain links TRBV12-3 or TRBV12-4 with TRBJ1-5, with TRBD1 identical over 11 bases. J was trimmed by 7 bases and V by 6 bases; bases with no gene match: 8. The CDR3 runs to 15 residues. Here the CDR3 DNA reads TGTGCCAGCAGCCGGACAGGGGGCGCAAGGCAGCCCCAGCATTTT. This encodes CASSRTGGARQPQHF.

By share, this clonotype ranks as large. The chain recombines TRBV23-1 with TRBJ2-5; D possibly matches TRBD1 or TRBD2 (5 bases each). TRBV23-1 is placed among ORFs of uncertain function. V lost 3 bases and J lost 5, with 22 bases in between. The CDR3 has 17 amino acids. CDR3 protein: CASSHLVICFGGETQYF. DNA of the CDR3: TGCGCCAGCAGTCATCTGGTTATTTGTTTTGGGGGTGAGACCCAGTACTTC.

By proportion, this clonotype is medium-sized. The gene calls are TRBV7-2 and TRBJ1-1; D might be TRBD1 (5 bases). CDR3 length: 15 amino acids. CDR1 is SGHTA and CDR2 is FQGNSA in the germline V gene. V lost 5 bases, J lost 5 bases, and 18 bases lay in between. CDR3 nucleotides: TGTGCCAGCAGCCTGGGGCCTTCTGGAATGACTGAAGCTTTCTTT. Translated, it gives CASSLGPSGMTEAFF.

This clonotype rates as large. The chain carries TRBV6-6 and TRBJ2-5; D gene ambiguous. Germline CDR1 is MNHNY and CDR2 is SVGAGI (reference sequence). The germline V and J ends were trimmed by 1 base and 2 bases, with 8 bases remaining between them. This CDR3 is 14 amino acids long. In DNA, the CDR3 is TGTGCCAGCAGTTACTTTCGAGAACAAGAGACCCAGTACTTC. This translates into CASSYFREQETQYF.